A single TCR beta chain is shown here with its context. In the original processing: Estimation of nucleated cell counts was performed using reference gene primer amplification. Assay used: immunoSEQ multiplex PCR; TCRdb lists only in-frame clones, some missing. V and J calls and clone size are as listed in that table; D and trimming were resolved from the DNA. This table has roughly 87,000 clones, 86% appearing once. The data stem from a study of blood T cell repertoires in COVID-19. On the study more broadly: The origin of the acute and convalescent COVID-19 samples was the United States, Italy and Spain.

This TCR was sampled from a human donor in a cohort sampled during active COVID-19. Sequencing was performed on peripheral blood.

CDR3 coding DNA: TGCGCCAGCAGACCGGTTAGCTCTGGGGCCAACGTCCTGACTTTC. Translating it yields CASRPVSSGANVLTF. The chain is built from TRBV5-1 and TRBJ2-6; D remains unclear. The CDR3 is made up of 15 amino acids. The germline V gene has CDR1 SGHRS and CDR2 YFSETQ. Trimming cost V 5 bases and J 0 bases, with 9 bases left between them.